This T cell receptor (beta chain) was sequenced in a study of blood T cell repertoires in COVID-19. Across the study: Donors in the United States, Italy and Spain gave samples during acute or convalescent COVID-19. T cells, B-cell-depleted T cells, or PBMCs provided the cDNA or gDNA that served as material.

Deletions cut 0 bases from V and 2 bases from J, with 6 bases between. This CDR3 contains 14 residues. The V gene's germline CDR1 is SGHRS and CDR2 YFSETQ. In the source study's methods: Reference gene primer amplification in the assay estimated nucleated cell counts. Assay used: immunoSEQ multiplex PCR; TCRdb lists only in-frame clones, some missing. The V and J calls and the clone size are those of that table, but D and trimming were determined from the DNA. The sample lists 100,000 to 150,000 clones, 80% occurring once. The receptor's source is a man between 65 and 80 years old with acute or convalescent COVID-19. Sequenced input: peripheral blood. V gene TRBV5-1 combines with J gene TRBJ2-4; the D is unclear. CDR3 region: CASSLGEPKNIQYF. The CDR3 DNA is TGCGCCAGCAGCTTGGGAGAACCCAAAAACATTCAGTACTTC.